The rows below give T cell receptor beta chains drawn from one sample of a study of T cell repertoires in cytomegalovirus infection. One entry per CDR3 protein, called by TCRdb with MiXCR from the reads. The sample has approximately 100,000 distinct CDR3 sequences, 20% to 30% seen once. The sample was CD8+ T cells from PBMCs. The origin of the receptors is a human donor in good health (CMV status not recorded). Some clones in this sample may be carry-over from other donors' samples. Both conserved end residues are part of each CDR3. The D gene is left open where the match is weak. Clone size, where shown, is once, few, many, or a class for clones that have expanded.

CDR3nt	CDR3aa	j_gene	abundance	v_gene	d_gene
TGCAGTGCCCTCGGCGGGGGGACTTTCACAGATACGCAGTATTTT	CSALGGGTFTDTQYF	TRBJ2-3	NA	TRBV20-1	TRBD2
TGTGCCAGCAGTGGCGACAGAATCAATGAGCAGTTCTTC	CASSGDRINEQFF	TRBJ2-1	few	TRBV28	NA
TGTGCCAGCAGCTTGGAGGGAAAAGGGAGAGGCTACACCTTC	CASSLEGKGRGYTF	TRBJ1-2	few	TRBV5-5	NA
TGTGCCAGCAGCTTAGGACAGGGGGAAGCGCCCCAGCATTTT	CASSLGQGEAPQHF	TRBJ1-5	NA	TRBV7-9	TRBD1
TGTGCCAGCAGCAACGGCAGTCGGGAGTGGGGGCAAGAGACCCAGTACTTC	CASSNGSREWGQETQYF	TRBJ2-5	many	TRBV7-2	NA
TGTGCCAGCAGGGGACTAACCCCCAACGAGCAGTACTTC	CASRGLTPNEQYF	TRBJ2-7	NA	TRBV2	TRBD2
TGTGCCAGCAGCCTCCCGGCCAGCCACAATGAGCAGTTCTTC	CASSLPASHNEQFF	TRBJ2-1	NA	TRBV6-6	NA
TGTGCCAGCAGTACCCCAAACAGGGGCTCTGGAAACACCATATATTTT	CASSTPNRGSGNTIYF	TRBJ1-3	few	TRBV28	TRBD1
TGCAGCGTAGCCCGGGGGCGCGACACTGAAGCTTTCTTT	CSVARGRDTEAFF	TRBJ1-1	few	TRBV29-1	NA
TGCAGTGCTAGAAGGCGGGAGGACTCCTACGAGCAGTACTTC	CSARRREDSYEQYF	TRBJ2-7	NA	TRBV20-1	TRBD2
TGCAGCGTTCCTGGGTGGACTGAAGCTTTCTTT	CSVPGWTEAFF	TRBJ1-1	NA	TRBV29-1	NA
TGTGCCAGCAGCCATCGAGGGACCCTAAACACTGAAGCTTTCTTT	CASSHRGTLNTEAFF	TRBJ1-1	NA	TRBV14	NA
TGTGCCAGCAGTGAGGCAGCGGGGGGCACAGATACGCAGTATTTT	CASSEAAGGTDTQYF	TRBJ2-3	NA	TRBV6-1	TRBD2
TGTGCCAGCAGCACGGGGGAAACCTACAATGAGCAGTTCTTC	CASSTGETYNEQFF	TRBJ2-1	NA	TRBV5-4	NA
TGTGCCAGCAGTTTATCCGGGGGGCGGGTTCTCTACAATGAGCAGTTCTTC	CASSLSGGRVLYNEQFF	TRBJ2-1	NA	TRBV27	NA
TGTGCCAGCAGCTTAGGGGACAGTTCGGTCGAGCAGTACTTC	CASSLGDSSVEQYF	TRBJ2-7	few	TRBV7-6	TRBD1
TGTGCCAGCAGCGATGGATCGGGCACAGATACGCAGTATTTT	CASSDGSGTDTQYF	TRBJ2-3	NA	TRBV25-1	NA
TGTGCCATCAGCGGGACTAGCGGGGGAGGTTACAATGAGCAGTTCTTC	CAISGTSGGGYNEQFF	TRBJ2-1	many	TRBV10-3	TRBD2
TGCGCCAGCAGCTTATCAGGAGACCTGAACACCGGGGAGCTGTTTTTT	CASSLSGDLNTGELFF	TRBJ2-2	few	TRBV5-1	NA
TGCGCCAGCAGCTTGTTACCCACAGGGAACACCGGGGAGCTGTTTTTT	CASSLLPTGNTGELFF	TRBJ2-2	NA	TRBV5-1	NA
TGTGCCACCAGCAGCCACAGAGGGGACTCCAAAGATACGCAGTATTTT	CATSSHRGDSKDTQYF	TRBJ2-3	many	TRBV15	NA
TGTGCCAGCAGTTCCGGGACAAACAATGAGCAGTTCTTC	CASSSGTNNEQFF	TRBJ2-1	many	TRBV6-4	NA
TGTGCCAGCAGTTACTCGAGTACGAGGGGGAAGGACTATGGCTACACCTTC	CASSYSSTRGKDYGYTF	TRBJ1-2	NA	TRBV6-2/TRBV6-3	NA
TGTGCCAGCACCGACTGGGGGGCAGCAGTTCGCTATGGCTACACCTTC	CASTDWGAAVRYGYTF	TRBJ1-2	many	TRBV6-2/TRBV6-3	NA
TGTGCCAGCAGAGAGTTAGCAGACACAAACTATGGCTACACCTTC	CASRELADTNYGYTF	TRBJ1-2	few	TRBV28	NA
TGTGCCAGCAGCCCTCCTTGGACCGGGGAGCTGTTTTTT	CASSPPWTGELFF	TRBJ2-2	NA	TRBV7-2	NA
TGCAGTGCTAGGGTACCGGGACTAGCAGGCCTAGATACGCAGTATTTT	CSARVPGLAGLDTQYF	TRBJ2-3	NA	TRBV20-1	TRBD2
TGTGCTAGTGGGGATCCGGGACCCAGGGGGACTGAAGCTTTCTTT	CASGDPGPRGTEAFF	TRBJ1-1	NA	TRBV12-5	TRBD1
TGTGCCAGCAGCTTAAGGGGGCCAGAGACCCAGTACTTC	CASSLRGPETQYF	TRBJ2-5	NA	TRBV7-3	NA
TGTGCCAGCAGCAGTGGAGCGGGAGGGCCTATAGGCGATGAGCAGTTCTTC	CASSSGAGGPIGDEQFF	TRBJ2-1	NA	TRBV9	TRBD2
TGTGCCAGCAGCTTAGGTGGAGAACTCTACGAGCAGTACTTC	CASSLGGELYEQYF	TRBJ2-7	few	TRBV7-6	NA
TGTGCCAGCAGTTACCAATTAGGGACAGGGATCGAGCAGTACTTC	CASSYQLGTGIEQYF	TRBJ2-7	NA	TRBV27	TRBD1
TGTGCCAGCAGCGGGACGACGGATGAGCAGTTCTTC	CASSGTTDEQFF	TRBJ2-1	NA	TRBV6-1	NA
TGTGCCAGCAGCTTAGAGGAGAGCTCCTACAATGAGCAGTTCTTC	CASSLEESSYNEQFF	TRBJ2-1	many	TRBV11-2	NA
TGTGCCACCAGCAGTGATGCTACAGGGGGGCAGGCAGAGACCCAGTACTTC	CATSSDATGGQAETQYF	TRBJ2-5	NA	TRBV15	TRBD1